These 9 T cell receptor beta chains share one sample of origin, sequenced in a study of cytomegalovirus exposure and HLA in healthy donors (dated by TCRdb to the late 2010s). Receptor amplification or capture employed the immunoSEQ multiplex PCR assay. A mixture of 60 forward primers for TCR Vbeta segments and 13 reverse primers for TCR Jbeta segments was used in the multiplex PCR. As stored in TCRdb, this immuneACCESS dataset retains in-frame rearrangements with V and J assigned. A fraction of the clones does not appear; measured against another copy, unresolved V genes explain less than half of the discrepancy, and the remainder lacks a known reason. The sample records roughly 160,000 clones, roughly 75% of which are singletons. Of the sample, less than 3% is held by the ten largest clones. Sample: PBMCs. These receptors were obtained from a female donor in good health and CMV-seronegative.

This chain joins TRBV18 and TRBJ2-3; D not resolved. The CDR3 sequence is 12 residues long. The V and J ends lost 2 bases and 4 bases respectively, with 4 bases between them. Per the germline V gene, CDR1 is KGHSH and CDR2 is LQKENI. The CDR3 DNA reads TGTGCCAGCTCACCAATCTCAGATACGCAGTATTTT. Its protein is CASSPISDTQYF.

The chain is built from TRBV6-1 and TRBJ1-5, with D perhaps matching TRBD1 (5 bases). CDR1 is MNHNS and CDR2 is SASEGT in the germline V gene. This CDR3 contains 13 residues. In DNA, the CDR3 is TGTGCTGGGGGGACTGATAGCAATCAGCCCCAGCATTTT. It yields the protein CAGGTDSNQPQHF.

The chain carries TRBV6-1 and TRBJ2-5; the match to TRBD2 covers 13 bases. The CDR3 runs 15 residues. J gave up 2 bases and V 7 bases, and 4 bases lay outside the gene matches. Germline lookup yields CDR1 MNHNS and CDR2 SASEGT. This CDR3 reads CASISGLAGQETQYF. CDR3 sequence (DNA): TGTGCCAGCATCTCGGGACTAGCGGGACAAGAGACCCAGTACTTC.

In this sample, this clone turned up a few times. The V gene is TRBV23-1, the J gene TRBJ1-5; D remains unclear. Being an ORF, TRBV23-1 has a function that is uncertain. There are 13 residues in the CDR3. V was clipped by 8 bases and J by 11 bases, with 19 bases between them. The CDR3 sequence: CASPTIRGWSQHF. The CDR3 nucleotides read TGCGCCAGCCCCACAATCCGGGGTTGGTCCCAGCATTTT.

This clone was found once. The chain combines TRBV9 with TRBJ1-1; TRBD1 is a possible D gene (5 bases). The CDR3 is 15 residues long. The germline V gene has CDR1 SGDLS and CDR2 YYNGEE. The germline V and J ends were trimmed by 3 bases and 4 bases, with 16 bases remaining between them. Here the CDR3 DNA reads TGTGCCAGCAGCGGAGGTCCTTTTAGGGGCACTGAAGCTTTCTTT. Translated, it gives CASSGGPFRGTEAFF.

The V gene is TRBV5-1, the J gene TRBJ2-5; 7 bases align to TRBD2. The J call may be mistaken, given a closer DNA end match to TRBJ2-7. The CDR3 runs 15 residues. Germline CDR1 and CDR2: SGHRS and YFSETQ. Here the CDR3 reads CASSASGGGNYEQYF. The CDR3 DNA reads TGCGCCAGCAGCGCGTCGGGGGGAGGTAACTACGAGCAGTACTTC.

The chain recombines TRBV7-9 with TRBJ1-2, with TRBD1 identical over 7 bases. Per germline, CDR1 SEHNR and CDR2 FQNEAQ (reference sequence). With 1 base clipped from V and 1 base from J, the junction kept 6 bases outside the gene matches. The CDR3 extends over 16 amino acids. The CDR3 DNA reads TGTGCCAGCAGCTTAGGTGTCGACAGGGTTAACTATGGCTACACCTTC. It yields the protein CASSLGVDRVNYGYTF.

The rearrangement links TRBV6-5 to TRBJ1-5, with D possibly matching TRBD1 (5 bases). This CDR3 region has 14 residues. CDR1 is MNHEY, CDR2 SVGAGI, per germline. The ends were cut back, 0 bases at V and 5 bases at J, with 8 bases in the middle. The CDR3 nucleotides are TGTGCCAGCAGTTACTCAAGGGGCGATCAGCCCCAGCATTTT. This codes for CASSYSRGDQPQHF.

The V gene is TRBV11-3, the J gene TRBJ2-1, with D tentatively TRBD2 (6 bases). The CDR3 sequence is 14 residues long. Germline CDR1 is SGHNT and CDR2 is YENEEA. The germline V and J ends were trimmed by 0 bases and 7 bases, with 10 bases remaining between them. Here the CDR3 reads CASSLDGGVNEQFF. The CDR3 DNA sequence: TGTGCCAGCAGCTTAGACGGGGGAGTTAATGAGCAGTTCTTC.